This T cell receptor (beta chain) appears in the sequencing data of a study of cytomegalovirus exposure and HLA in healthy donors (dated by TCRdb to about 2017). Turning to the overall study: In an earlier analysis of 550 to 750 of the donors, 276 Gb of sequence data and 90 million to 130 million unique TCR beta sequences from some 170 million T cells were reported. An early release covering about 600 HLA-typed donors comprised roughly 300 gigabases of sequencing data and around 85 million unique TCR sequences. Among the roughly 400 genotyped donors, approximately 76% belonged to the genetic ancestry cluster associated with self-reported Caucasian donors. The study aimed to test whether signatures of past pathogen exposure could be identified by cataloging public T cell receptors. Using immunosequencing, the study profiled T cell repertoires from some 670 subjects and related those repertoires to cytomegalovirus serostatus. A separate validation cohort of roughly 130 different subjects was used in addition to the roughly 640-subject first cohort. To predict cytomegalovirus infection status, the study brought together high-throughput TCR immunosequencing, statistical association of individual TCRs with disease status, and machine learning. A later analysis re-examined previously published TCR beta repertoires from more than 600 donors and added high-resolution HLA genotyping to investigate patterns of TCR occurrence. The later analysis used no new phenotypic data to find candidate immune exposures, relying instead on TCR beta sequences and their occurrence across donors. In an earlier analysis of 587 of the donors, high-throughput TCR beta sequencing was used to judge whether each TCR beta V gene segment behaved as functional or pseudogenic. Alongside the repertoire data, information on donor age, sex, ethnicity and CMV serostatus was compiled. A later genetic analysis used genome-wide SNP genotypes for about 60% of the roughly 700 donors, treating that subset as a discovery cohort. All discovery cohort repertoires had been generated on a single sequencing platform. HLA typing covered class I and class II loci at four-digit resolution. Typing coverage varied by locus: roughly 620-630 donors for A, B, C, DRB1 and DQB1; approximately 560 for DQA1; approximately 570 for DPA1; around 490 for DPB1. Four or five DR-DQ haplotypes were handled as single units for association and clustering because linkage in the cohort was strong. Across under 500 genotyped donors of the cohort, an average of roughly 230,000 unique TCR beta nucleotide sequences per donor were sequenced, and roughly 18% of those sequences were non-productive.

Based on the germline V gene (reference sequence), the CDR1 and CDR2 sequences are PRHDT and FYEKMQ. From V the trimming removes 4 bases and from J it removes 1 base, while the gene matches leave 4 bases of the junction unaccounted for. The CDR3 runs 14 residues from the cysteine to the phenylalanine. This entry keeps only the CDR3 DNA: 42 bases, framed from base 1. Results the study describes overall, beyond this receptor: In vitro tests confirmed that a few of the cytomegalovirus-associated TCR beta chains recognize cytomegalovirus antigens. According to a later analysis, TCR association rates differed among HLA loci, with DRB1 alleles showing the most associated TCRs and HLA-C alleles showing the fewest. HLA typing was unavailable for some donors at each locus, so association tests used only the typed subset. According to the authors, the approach could potentially be generalized to other disease states and immunological phenotypes. Cytomegalovirus status was reported to be diagnosed by the classifier with high specificity and sensitivity in both the original and validation cohorts. Most TCR sequences were observed very rarely across donors, whereas some public TCRs were present in many individuals. In a later analysis, several top co-occurrence clusters were reported to appear linked to parvovirus B19, influenza, CMV and Epstein-Barr virus. A further reported finding was that TCR beta sequences accurately predicted the HLA-A and HLA-B alleles for most subjects in the first cohort. Correlated functional status among segregating V segments might be attributable to linkage disequilibrium, but an unknown experimental factor could not be ruled out. The only immune exposure information available for the cohort was CMV serostatus. A cluster of highly shared sequence variants was judged likely to represent a technical artifact of the sequencing pipeline. The earlier analysis of approximately 560 of the donors excluded 15 to 20 rarely observed V segments, including chromosome 9 orphons, because counts were too low. Compared with equally common non-associated chains, HLA-associated TCR beta chains in a later analysis were more clonally expanded and had lower generation probabilities. According to a later analysis, most CMV-associated TCR beta chains appeared to be HLA-restricted, and the HLA associations seemed to be driven largely by CMV exposure. An earlier analysis of several hundred of the donors showed that most TCR beta V segments appeared in productive rearrangements either about 87% or about 30% of the time, which broadly matched IMGT annotations. The study listed around 160 TCR beta chains as associated with cytomegalovirus. At a false discovery rate of 0.05, a later analysis linked under 20,000 TCR beta sequences to specific HLA alleles. The 87-base-pair reads could not distinguish some IMGT-functional V segments, including TRBV6-2 and TRBV6-3, so those segments were excluded. Assigning TCR associations to individual alleles was difficult when HLA alleles, especially DR and DQ, strongly co-occurred. The presence/absence analyses assumed that sequencing depth was roughly uniform across donors, and that assumption may not be true. According to a later genetic analysis, donors in an Asian-associated ancestry cluster had fewer N-insertions in productive TCRs than the approximately 650-donor mean. The cohort was sequenced for TCR beta chains only, and without alpha or paired-chain data the features that could be detected were limited. In a later genetic analysis, a missense DCLRE1C variant was associated with V-gene and J-gene trimming of TCR beta chains, and the association was replicated in an independent cohort.

The cohort comprised more than 550 healthy bone marrow donors. All cohort members were sampled while nominally healthy, although unrecorded immune exposures were likely present. The donor tested CMV seronegative and was one of the 352 seronegative cohort members. Every donor gave a peripheral blood sample, and the peripheral blood mononuclear cells from that sample were used for TCR beta sequencing. Genomic DNA extraction from the blood cell samples was performed with the Qiagen DNeasy Blood Extraction Kit. As for this clone: Its antigen remains undetermined. No much larger clone exists at a distance of one base, and base qualities are not known.

To prepare the library, the immunoSEQ multiplex PCR assay was applied. For the multiplex PCR, a mixture combining 60 forward primers for TCR Vbeta segments and 13 reverse primers for TCR Jbeta segments was used. The CDR3 region of rearranged TCR beta genes was amplified from genomic DNA by a multiplex PCR assay. The amplified TCR beta libraries were sequenced on the Illumina HiSeq System as 87-base-pair reads. Per the original workflow: Across the 600 to 700 repertoires, a later analysis counted some 81 million unique TCR beta chains, 9 million to 14 million of which were shared by at least two donors. Raw reads were error-corrected and collapsed into unique sequences with a nearest-neighbor algorithm that merged closely related sequences to remove PCR and sequencing errors. CDR3 sequences were aligned to IMGT reference sequences to assign V, D and J gene segments. For a sequence to be retained, at least a six-nucleotide match to both a V gene segment and a J gene segment was required. A rearrangement was called productive if the CDR3 had no stop codons and remained in frame with V and J, and every other rearrangement was called non-productive. Following IMGT convention, CDR3 was defined as the stretch from the second conserved V-encoded cysteine to the conserved J-encoded phenylalanine. In an earlier analysis of some 550 of the donors, sequences lacking an unambiguous match to a single V gene segment were excluded. An earlier analysis of fewer than 750 of the donors called V segments functional above 56.7% productive rearrangements and segregating when the between-donor standard deviation exceeded 5%. A statistical classification framework was built for diagnosing cytomegalovirus status from the catalog of TCR beta chain sequences. V and J gene assignment, in a later analysis, came from comparing TCR nucleotide sequences with IMGT/GENE-DB human TR gene sequences. Using the TCRdist pipeline, a later analysis assigned CDR3 sequences along with most-parsimonious VDJ recombination scenarios. In a later analysis, every TCR beta chain was defined by the combination of its CDR3 amino acid sequence and its V-gene family, and reads without a unique V-gene family were dropped. A later analysis removed 500 to 650 highly shared, low-generation-probability nucleotide sequences to deal with suspected cross-contamination and a sequencing artifact. In a later analysis, a clonal expansion index was calculated for each public chain from normalized within-repertoire ranks of inferred template counts. In a later analysis, generation probabilities were computed with a VDJ recombination model fitted to out-of-frame rearrangements, and the resulting probabilities were checked against IGoR. Hypergeometric tests were used in a later analysis to score TCR-TCR, TCR-HLA and TCR-CMV co-occurrence, with a repertoire-size bias correction applied to the TCR pairs. False discovery rates were estimated in a later analysis by permuting HLA or CMV assignments 20 times. In a later analysis, co-occurring TCRs were grouped using DBSCAN, with TCRdist sequence similarity added in when clustering inside HLA-allele-positive subsets. Repertoires with fewer than 30,000 or more than 120,000 public chains, plus five repertoires with anomalous nucleotide sharing, were excluded from co-occurrence clustering. Imported from immuneACCESS, the table was reduced by TCRdb to in-frame sequences with V and J called. These copies leave out some clones; in studies compared against another copy, an unresolved V gene accounts for under half, and the cause of the remainder is not known. V and J calls and clone size are those listed in that table; D and trimming were worked out from the DNA. For this sample there are 110,000 to 150,000 clones; about 81% appear just once. The ten largest make up 6% to 8.5% of the sample.

Material: PBMCs. The receptor comes from a man aged 25 to 40 in good health and CMV-seronegative. In this chain, TRBV13 is recombined with TRBJ2-7; 7 middle bases align to TRBD1. Here the CDR3 is given as CASSSEQGSYEQYF. The sequenced DNA is TGTGCCAGCAGCTCAGAACAGGGGTCCTACGAGCAGTACTTC.